This T cell receptor (beta chain) was identified in a study of Ad26.COV2.S vaccination and SARS-CoV-2 variants. In the study overall: Ad26.COV2.S shots went into the muscle once or twice, 56 days apart.

This clone came up once. Its antigen is as yet unknown. Treatment denoted: about 20 received Ad26.COV2.S at low or high dose, single or two shots; 5 received placebo; per-sample allocation not given. Samples analyzed were those drawn on day 63 after the first vaccine or placebo injection. General study findings and limits: Analyses that measured TCR breadth and depth may have underestimated total T cell responses.

Between the trimmed V and J ends, which lost 4 bases and 4 bases, there was a span of 8 bases. Per germline, CDR1 LNHDA and CDR2 SQIVND (reference sequence). There are 13 residues in the CDR3. Sequencing was performed with immunoSEQ multiplex PCR; in TCRdb, only in-frame clones are kept and a portion is missing. This sample has some 340,000 clones; around four fifths occur once, and the top ten carry 2% to 2.5%. This chain joins TRBV19 and TRBJ2-1; D remains ambiguous. The receptor comes from a person between 18 and 59 years old who received the Ad26.COV2.S COVID-19 vaccine or a placebo. This sample comprised peripheral blood, obtained in a trial of Ad26.COV2.S vaccine versus placebo. CDR3 region: CASSREYYNEQFF. In DNA, the CDR3 is TGTGCCAGTAGTAGGGAATATTACAATGAGCAGTTCTTC.